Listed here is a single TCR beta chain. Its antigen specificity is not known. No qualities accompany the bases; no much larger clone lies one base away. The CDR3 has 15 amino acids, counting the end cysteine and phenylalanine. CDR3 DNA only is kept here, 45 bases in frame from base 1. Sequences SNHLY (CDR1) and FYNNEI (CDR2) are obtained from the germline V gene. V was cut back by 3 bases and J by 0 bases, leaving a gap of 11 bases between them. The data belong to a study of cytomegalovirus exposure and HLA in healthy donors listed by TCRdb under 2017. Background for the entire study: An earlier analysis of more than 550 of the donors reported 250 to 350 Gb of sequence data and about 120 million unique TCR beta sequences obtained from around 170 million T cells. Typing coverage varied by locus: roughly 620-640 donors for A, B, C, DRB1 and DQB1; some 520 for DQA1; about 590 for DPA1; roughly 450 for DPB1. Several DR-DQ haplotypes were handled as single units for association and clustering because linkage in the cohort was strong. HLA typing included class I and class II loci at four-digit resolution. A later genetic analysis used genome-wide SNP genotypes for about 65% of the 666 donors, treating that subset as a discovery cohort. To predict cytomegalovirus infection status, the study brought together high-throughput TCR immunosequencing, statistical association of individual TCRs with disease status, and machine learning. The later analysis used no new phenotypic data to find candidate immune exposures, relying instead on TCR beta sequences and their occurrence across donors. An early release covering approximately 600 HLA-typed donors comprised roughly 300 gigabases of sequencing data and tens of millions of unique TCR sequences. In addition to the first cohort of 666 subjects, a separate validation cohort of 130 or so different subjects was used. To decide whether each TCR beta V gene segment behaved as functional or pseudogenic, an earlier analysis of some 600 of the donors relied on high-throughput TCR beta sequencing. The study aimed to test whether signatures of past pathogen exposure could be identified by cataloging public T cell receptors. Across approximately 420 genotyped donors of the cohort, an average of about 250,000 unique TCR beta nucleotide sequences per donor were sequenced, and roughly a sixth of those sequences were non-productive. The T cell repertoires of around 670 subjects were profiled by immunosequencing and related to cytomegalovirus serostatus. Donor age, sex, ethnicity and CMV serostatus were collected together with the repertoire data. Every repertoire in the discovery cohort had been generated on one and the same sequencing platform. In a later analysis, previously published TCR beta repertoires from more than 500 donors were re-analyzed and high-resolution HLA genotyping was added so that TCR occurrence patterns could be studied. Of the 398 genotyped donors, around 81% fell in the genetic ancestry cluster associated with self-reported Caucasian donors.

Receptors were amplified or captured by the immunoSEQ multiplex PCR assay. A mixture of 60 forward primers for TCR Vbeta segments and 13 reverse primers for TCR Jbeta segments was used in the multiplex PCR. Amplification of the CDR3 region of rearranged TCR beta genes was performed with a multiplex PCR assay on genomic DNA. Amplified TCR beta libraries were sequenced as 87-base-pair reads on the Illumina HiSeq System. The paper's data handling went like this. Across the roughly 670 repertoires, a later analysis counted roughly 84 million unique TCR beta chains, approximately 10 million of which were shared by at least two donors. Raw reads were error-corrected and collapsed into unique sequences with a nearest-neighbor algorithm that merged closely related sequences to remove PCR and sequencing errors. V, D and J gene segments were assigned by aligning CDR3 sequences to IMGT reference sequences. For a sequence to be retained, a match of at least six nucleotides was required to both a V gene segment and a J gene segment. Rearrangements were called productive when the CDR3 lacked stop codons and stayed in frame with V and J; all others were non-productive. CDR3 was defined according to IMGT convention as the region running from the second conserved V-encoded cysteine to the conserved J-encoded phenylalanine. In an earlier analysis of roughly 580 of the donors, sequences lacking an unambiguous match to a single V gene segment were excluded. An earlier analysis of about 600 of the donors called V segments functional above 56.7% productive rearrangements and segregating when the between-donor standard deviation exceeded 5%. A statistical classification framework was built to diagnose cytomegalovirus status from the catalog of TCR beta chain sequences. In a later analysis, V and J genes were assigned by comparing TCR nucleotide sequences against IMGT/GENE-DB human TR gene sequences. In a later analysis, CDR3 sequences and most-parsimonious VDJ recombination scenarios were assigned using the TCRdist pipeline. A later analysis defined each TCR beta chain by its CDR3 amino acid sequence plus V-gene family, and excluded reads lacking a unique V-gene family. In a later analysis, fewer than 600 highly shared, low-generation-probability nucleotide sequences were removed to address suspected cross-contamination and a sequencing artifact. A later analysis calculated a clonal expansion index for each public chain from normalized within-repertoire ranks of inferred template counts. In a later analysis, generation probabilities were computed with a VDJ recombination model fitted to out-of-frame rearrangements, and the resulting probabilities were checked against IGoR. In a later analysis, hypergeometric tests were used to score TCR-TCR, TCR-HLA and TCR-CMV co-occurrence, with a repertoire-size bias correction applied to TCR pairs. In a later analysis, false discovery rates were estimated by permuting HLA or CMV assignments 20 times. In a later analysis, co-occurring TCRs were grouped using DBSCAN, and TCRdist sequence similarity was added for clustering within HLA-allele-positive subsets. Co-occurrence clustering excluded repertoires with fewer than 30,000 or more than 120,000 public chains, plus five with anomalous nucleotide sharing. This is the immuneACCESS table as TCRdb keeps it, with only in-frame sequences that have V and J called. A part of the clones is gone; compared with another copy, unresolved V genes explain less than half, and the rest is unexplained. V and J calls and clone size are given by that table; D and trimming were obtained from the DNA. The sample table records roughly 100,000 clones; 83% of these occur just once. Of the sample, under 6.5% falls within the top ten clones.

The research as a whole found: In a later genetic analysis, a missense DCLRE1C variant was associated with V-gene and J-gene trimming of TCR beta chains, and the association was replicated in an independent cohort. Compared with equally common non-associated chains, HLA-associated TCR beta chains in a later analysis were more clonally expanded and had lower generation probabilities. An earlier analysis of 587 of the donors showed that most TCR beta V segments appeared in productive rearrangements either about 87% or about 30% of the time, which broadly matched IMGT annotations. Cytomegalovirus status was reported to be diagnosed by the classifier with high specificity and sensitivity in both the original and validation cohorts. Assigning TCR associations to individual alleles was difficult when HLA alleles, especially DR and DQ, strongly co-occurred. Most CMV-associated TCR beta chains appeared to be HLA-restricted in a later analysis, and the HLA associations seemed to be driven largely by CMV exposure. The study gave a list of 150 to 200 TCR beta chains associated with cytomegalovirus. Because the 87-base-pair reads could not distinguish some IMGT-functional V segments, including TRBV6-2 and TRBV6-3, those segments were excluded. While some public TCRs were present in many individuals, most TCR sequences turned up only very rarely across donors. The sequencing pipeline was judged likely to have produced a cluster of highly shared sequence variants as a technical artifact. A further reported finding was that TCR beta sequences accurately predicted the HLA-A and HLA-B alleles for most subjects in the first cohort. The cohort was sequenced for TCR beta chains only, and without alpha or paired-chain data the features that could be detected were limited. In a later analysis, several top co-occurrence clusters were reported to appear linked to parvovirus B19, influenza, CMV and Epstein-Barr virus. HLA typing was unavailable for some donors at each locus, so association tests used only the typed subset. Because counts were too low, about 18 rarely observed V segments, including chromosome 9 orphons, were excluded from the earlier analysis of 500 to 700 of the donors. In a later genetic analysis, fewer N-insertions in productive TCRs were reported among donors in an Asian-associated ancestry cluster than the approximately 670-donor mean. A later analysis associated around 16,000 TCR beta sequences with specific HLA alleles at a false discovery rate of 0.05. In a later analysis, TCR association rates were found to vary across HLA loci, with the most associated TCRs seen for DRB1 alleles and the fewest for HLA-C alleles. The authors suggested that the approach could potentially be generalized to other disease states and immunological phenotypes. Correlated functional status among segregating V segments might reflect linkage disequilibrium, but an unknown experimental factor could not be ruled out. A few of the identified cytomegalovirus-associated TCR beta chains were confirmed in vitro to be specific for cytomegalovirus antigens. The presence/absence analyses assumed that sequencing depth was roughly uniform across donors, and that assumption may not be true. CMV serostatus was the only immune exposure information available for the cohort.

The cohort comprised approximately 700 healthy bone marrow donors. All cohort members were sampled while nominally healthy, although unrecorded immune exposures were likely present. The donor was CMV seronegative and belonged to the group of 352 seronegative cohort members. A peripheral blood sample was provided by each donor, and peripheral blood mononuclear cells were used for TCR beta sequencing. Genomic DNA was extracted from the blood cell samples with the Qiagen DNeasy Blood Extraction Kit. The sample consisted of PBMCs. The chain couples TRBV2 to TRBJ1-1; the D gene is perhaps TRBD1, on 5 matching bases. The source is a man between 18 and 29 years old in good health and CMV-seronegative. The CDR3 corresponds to CASSEARTLNTEAFF. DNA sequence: TGTGCCAGCAGTGAGGCCCGGACACTGAACACTGAAGCTTTCTTT.